The 9 T cell receptor beta chains in this list originate from one sample, sequenced in a study of cytomegalovirus exposure and HLA in healthy donors. With 60 Vbeta and 13 Jbeta primers, the PCR was carried out. The method was immunoSEQ multiplex PCR; TCRdb's version includes in-frame clones alone and lacks a portion of them. This repertoire shows 150,000 to 200,000 clones, roughly 82% found once; its top ten account for around 1.5%. The sequencing sample was made of PBMCs. Every receptor here comes from a girl aged 5 to 17 in good health and CMV-seropositive.

A few counts support this clone. This chain links TRBV7-6 with TRBJ2-2; no firm D call. Trimming pared 5 bases from V and 7 bases from J, leaving 17 bases between. CDR1 is SGHVS and CDR2 is FNYEAQ in the germline V gene. CDR3 size: 15 residues. This chain's CDR3 is CASSAKRLGSGELFF. The CDR3 DNA reads TGTGCCAGCAGCGCAAAAAGGCTAGGTAGCGGGGAGCTGTTTTTT.

The chain has TRBV5-1 and TRBJ2-7; 9 bases line up with TRBD2. Unmatched junction bases numbered 9, after V lost 4 bases and J lost 4 bases. The CDR3 is 15 residues long. CDR1 and CDR2 from the germline V gene are SGHRS and YFSETQ. CDR3 sequence (DNA): TGCGCCAGCAGCGATCTTAGCGGGAGAGGATACGAGCAGTACTTC. The encoded protein is CASSDLSGRGYEQYF.

The chain employs TRBV2 and TRBJ1-4, with D unresolved. The germline gives CDR1 SNHLY, CDR2 FYNNEI. V lost 7 bases and J 0 bases, leaving 6 bases between the germline ends. The length of the CDR3 is 13 residues. In nucleotides, the CDR3 is TGTGCCAGCACTTTTGCAACTAATGAAAAACTGTTTTTT. It codes for CASTFATNEKLFF.

This clone was recorded a few times. The chain has TRBV14 and TRBJ1-3; tentative D call: TRBD1 (5 bases). The germline CDR1 and CDR2 sequences are SGHDN and FVKESK. V lost 4 bases and J 0 bases, leaving 16 bases between the germline ends. CDR3 length: 17 amino acids. In DNA, the CDR3 is TGTGCCAGCAGCCCACGACAGTGGAGAGGCTCTGGAAACACCATATATTTT. Protein sequence: CASSPRQWRGSGNTIYF.

The CDR3 here is CSVVWDSRTFYTF. CDR3 DNA sequence: TGCAGCGTTGTATGGGACAGTCGCACCTTCTACACCTTC. This chain joins TRBV29-1 and TRBJ1-2; 7 positions agree with TRBD1. Germline V CDR1 and CDR2: SQVTM, ANQGSEA. J gave up 10 bases and V 4 bases, and 12 bases lay outside the gene matches. The CDR3 contains 13 residues. Supplemented by reference TRBV29-1 and TRBJ1-2, the full variable domain reads SAVISQKPSRDICQRGTSLTIQCQVDSQVTMMFWYRQQPGQSLTLIATANQGSEATYESGFVIDKFPISRPNLTFSTLTVSNMSPEDSSIYLCSVVWDSRTFYTFGSGTRLTVV.

The chain couples TRBV9 to TRBJ2-7; 10 bases agree with TRBD2. Germline V gives CDR1 SGDLS, CDR2 YYNGEE. V was pared by 3 bases and J by 3 bases, with 6 bases of the junction left unmatched. The CDR3 runs to 15 residues. The CDR3 DNA reads TGTGCCAGCAGCGCGGGACTAGCGACCTACTACGAGCAGTACTTC. Amino acids: CASSAGLATYYEQYF. Together with reference TRBV9 and TRBJ2-7, the CDR3 gives the full variable domain: DSGVTQTPKHLITATGQRVTLRCSPRSGDLSVYWYQQSLDQGLQFLIQYYNGEERAKGNILERFSAQQFPDLHSELNLSSLELGDSALYFCASSAGLATYYEQYFGPGTRLTVT.

V usage is TRBV29-1 and J usage is TRBJ1-4; tentative D call: TRBD1 (5 bases). CDR3 length: 13 residues. CDR1 and CDR2 from the germline V gene are SQVTM and ANQGSEA. Trimming shortened V by 4 bases and J by 7 bases, and 13 bases separated the two germline ends. Here the CDR3 reads CSVGGGGVEKLFF. CDR3 DNA sequence: TGCAGCGTTGGCGGCGGGGGGGTTGAAAAACTGTTTTTT.

The genes are TRBV7-9 and TRBJ2-1; 11 bases agree with TRBD2. The CDR3 has 16 amino acids. The junction had 9 bases not matched to a gene; V was cut back by 5 bases and J by 6 bases. The V gene's germline CDR1 is SEHNR and CDR2 FQNEAQ (reference sequence). The CDR3 region is CASSQRLTSGTNEQFF. For the CDR3, the DNA is TGTGCCAGCAGCCAGAGGTTGACTAGCGGGACCAATGAGCAGTTCTTC.

This chain joins TRBV5-1 and TRBJ1-1; D unclear. This CDR3 has 15 amino acids. CDR1 is SGHRS and CDR2 is YFSETQ in the germline V gene. V lost 1 base to trimming and J lost 2 bases, with 12 bases between them. CDR3 sequence reads: CASSLFDMINTEAFF. CDR3 coding DNA: TGCGCCAGCAGCTTGTTCGACATGATAAACACTGAAGCTTTCTTT.